This T cell receptor beta chain appears in the sequencing data of a study of blood T cell repertoires in COVID-19. Per the original data handling: From reference gene primer amplification, estimates of nucleated cell counts were derived. Profiled with immunoSEQ multiplex PCR; TCRdb holds only in-frame clones, not every one. The D gene and trimming were derived from the DNA, and the V and J assignments and clone size from that table. The sample lists about 36,000 clones, around 78% seen once, with 33% in the top ten. The length of the CDR3 is 17 residues. The V gene end was trimmed by 3 bases and the J gene end by 1 base; junction bases not matched to a gene: 10. Germline V CDR1 and CDR2: MNHEY, SMNVEV (reference sequence).

The TCR comes from a man aged 55 to 70 with acute or convalescent COVID-19. The sample comprised peripheral blood. The chain couples TRBV27 to TRBJ1-1, with 8 nucleotides matching TRBD1. The CDR3 reads CASSFFRTGRKNTEAFF. The CDR3 nucleotides read TGTGCCAGCAGTTTTTTTAGGACAGGGAGGAAGAACACTGAAGCTTTCTTT.